This T cell receptor beta chain is from a study of CD8 T cells in Susac syndrome. RNA, at about 0.5 to 1 ug, was reverse transcribed with random hexamers. TCRdb processed the immunoSEQ multiplex PCR reads anew with MiXCR; each CDR3 protein has one entry. The sample lists 400,000 to 550,000 distinct CDR3 sequences; 75% to 90% were seen once. The V gene lost 2 bases and the J gene lost 7 bases, with 19 bases spanning the gap. Germline CDR1 and CDR2: SGHDT and YYEEEE. This CDR3 comprises 15 residues. The chain recombines TRBV5-6 with TRBJ2-7; TRBD2 might be the D (6 bases). Specimen: CD8+ T cells from PBMCs. The source of this sequence is a human donor with multiple sclerosis. The CDR3 DNA is TGTGCCAGCAGCTTTATGGCGGGACCCGTTTGGGAGCAGTACTTC. It codes for CASSFMAGPVWEQYF.